Listed here are 22 T cell receptor beta chains from one sample, sequenced in a study of blood T cell repertoires in COVID-19. Repertoires were generated with immunoSEQ multiplex PCR, while TCRdb's copy carries only in-frame clones and drops some. The sample comprises about 56,000 clones, 89% of which are singletons, and roughly 45% rests with the top ten. The sequenced material came from peripheral blood. The source is a woman aged 55-75 years with COVID-19, enrolled during active disease.

The chain uses TRBV9 and TRBJ2-3, with TRBD2 identical over 10 bases. The CDR3 sequence is 16 residues long. Trimming cost V 4 bases and J 5 bases; bases outside gene matches: 10. The germline CDR1 and CDR2 sequences are SGDLS and YYNGEE. The CDR3 bases are TGTGCCAGCAGCCCCGCTAGCGGGAGTTTCGGAGATACGCAGTATTTT. It is translated as CASSPASGSFGDTQYF.

V gene TRBV3-1 (or the pseudogene TRBV3-2) combines with J gene TRBJ1-1, with a possible D match to TRBD1 (5 bases). Trimming took 4 bases from V and 6 from J, leaving 15 bases between them. This CDR3 is 14 amino acids long. CDR1 and CDR2 (germline): LGHDT, YNNKEL (reference sequence). The CDR3 here is CASSRTQGGSEAFF. CDR3 bases: TGTGCCAGCAGCCGTACTCAGGGCGGATCTGAAGCTTTCTTT.

This chain joins TRBV7-2 and TRBJ2-1; 8 bases are shared with TRBD1. Per germline, CDR1 SGHTA and CDR2 FQGNSA. With V trimmed by 3 bases and J by 0 bases, 4 bases remained unmatched. The CDR3 length is 16 residues. As DNA, the CDR3 is TGTGCCAGCAGCTTTAGACAGGGGTACTCCTACAATGAGCAGTTCTTC. It encodes CASSFRQGYSYNEQFF.

The chain has TRBV6-2 or TRBV6-3 and TRBJ2-4, with a weak D call TRBD2 (6 bases). The CDR3 is 18 residues long. Between the trimmed V and J ends, which lost 5 bases and 1 base, there was a span of 21 bases. In germline, CDR1 is MNHEY, CDR2 SVGEGT. This chain's CDR3 is CASSPQMGGAGAKNIQYF. Written as DNA, the CDR3 is TGTGCCAGCAGTCCACAAATGGGCGGGGCCGGGGCCAAAAACATTCAGTACTTC.

V usage is TRBV19 and J usage is TRBJ1-1; 7 bases are shared with TRBD1. Losses at the gene ends were 6 bases for V and 1 base for J; bases not matched to a gene: 5. The CDR3 covers 14 residues. CDR1 is LNHDA and CDR2 is SQIVND in the germline V gene (reference sequence). The CDR3, as DNA: TGTGCCAGTAGGGAAGACAGGGAGAACACTGAAGCTTTCTTT. Protein: CASREDRENTEAFF.

The rearrangement uses TRBV6-5 and TRBJ2-1; TRBD2 might be the D (6 bases). CDR3 size: 14 residues. Trimming removed 5 bases at V and 9 bases at J, with 17 bases between. Germline-derived CDR1 and CDR2 are MNHEY and SVGAGI. In DNA, the CDR3 is TGTGCCAGCAGTCAACAACTGAGCGGGCGTGAGCAGTTCTTC. Its protein is CASSQQLSGREQFF.

This rearrangement joins TRBV18 to TRBJ2-1; tentative D call: TRBD2 (6 bases). The germline V gene has CDR1 KGHSH and CDR2 LQKENI. The V end was cut by 3 bases, the J end by 4 bases, with 10 bases between. This CDR3 is 14 amino acids long. The CDR3 DNA reads TGTGCCAGCTCACCGAGCGGGCGATACAATGAGCAGTTCTTC. Amino acid sequence: CASSPSGRYNEQFF. Combining the CDR3 with reference TRBV18 and TRBJ2-1 gives the whole variable domain NAGVMQNPRHLVRRRGQEARLRCSPMKGHSHVYWYRQLPEEGLKFMVYLQKENIIDESGMPKERFSAEFPKEGPSILRIQQVVRGDSAAYFCASSPSGRYNEQFFGPGTRLTVL.

This clone was found a few times. The chain recombines TRBV6-4 with TRBJ2-2; D is unresolved. Germline CDR1 reads MRHNA; CDR2 reads SNTAGT. The CDR3 runs 14 residues. Trimming shortened V by 3 bases and J by 4 bases, and 9 bases separated the two germline ends. CDR3: CASSELARTGELFF. Written as DNA, the CDR3 is TGTGCCAGCAGTGAGTTGGCTCGCACCGGGGAGCTGTTTTTT.

The table lists this clone with a count of one. The genes are TRBV5-1 and TRBJ2-3; 13 bases fit TRBD2. V was clipped by 3 bases and J by 5 bases; unmatched bases: 6. CDR1 is SGHRS, CDR2 YFSETQ, per germline. This CDR3 is 16 amino acids long. CDR3 nucleotide sequence: TGCGCCAGCAGCTCAGGACTAGCGGGGGTGGGAGATACGCAGTATTTT. It codes for CASSSGLAGVGDTQYF.

Here the CDR3 DNA reads TGCGCCAGCAGCCAAACGGGGGGGCGCGCAGATACGCAGTATTTT. Amino acid sequence: CASSQTGGRADTQYF. The chain is built from TRBV4-1 and TRBJ2-3; 8 positions match TRBD2. The germline CDR1 and CDR2 sequences are MGHRA and YSYEKL. CDR3 length: 15 amino acids. The trim removed 2 bases at V and 4 bases at J, leaving 5 bases unmatched.

This clone has a handful of counts. The genes are TRBV9 and TRBJ2-2; 16 bases map to TRBD2. Germline CDR1 is SGDLS and CDR2 is YYNGEE. The CDR3 sequence is 17 residues long. The V gene end was trimmed by 4 bases and the J gene end by 6 bases; junction bases not matched to a gene: 6. This CDR3 is CASSLGLAGGMAGELFF. In nucleotides, the CDR3 is TGTGCCAGCAGCTTGGGACTAGCGGGAGGGATGGCCGGGGAGCTGTTTTTT.

This chain links TRBV4-3 with TRBJ1-2; perhaps TRBD1 as D (5 bases). V lost 0 bases, J lost 6 bases, and 14 bases lay in between. Germline V gives CDR1 LGHNA, CDR2 YSLEER. The CDR3 has 15 residues. CDR3 residues: CASSQENRPFDGYTF. The CDR3 DNA follows: TGCGCCAGCAGCCAAGAGAACAGGCCGTTCGATGGCTACACCTTC.

The chain joins TRBV7-8 to TRBJ2-2; 8 bases match TRBD1. Germline V gene sequence: CDR1 SGHVS, CDR2 FQNEAQ. This CDR3 region has 15 residues. V was clipped by 3 bases and J by 6 bases; unmatched bases: 6. CDR3 DNA sequence: TGTGCCAGCAGCTTGTGGACAGGGTCGCCCGGGGAGCTGTTTTTT. Protein product: CASSLWTGSPGELFF.

This chain's CDR3 is CASSPQGTGANVLTF. The DNA for the CDR3 is TGTGCCAGCAGCCCCCAGGGGACTGGGGCCAACGTCCTGACTTTC. The J gene is TRBJ2-6, the V gene TRBV5-4; tentative D call: TRBD1 (6 bases). This CDR3 spans 15 amino acids. Trimming removed 4 bases at V and 2 bases at J, with 10 bases between. Per germline, CDR1 SGHNT and CDR2 YYREEE (reference sequence). The variable domain in full, with the rest retrieved from reference TRBV5-4 and TRBJ2-6, is ETGVTQSPTHLIKTRGQQVTLRCSSQSGHNTVSWYQQALGQGPQFIFQYYREEENGRGNFPPRFSGLQFPNYSSELNVNALELDDSALYLCASSPQGTGANVLTFGAGSRLTVL.

The chain uses TRBV5-6 and TRBJ2-7, with 9 bases aligning to TRBD1. With V trimmed by 4 bases and J by 0 bases, 11 bases remained unmatched. Germline CDR1 reads SGHDT; CDR2 reads YYEEEE. This CDR3 spans 17 amino acids. The DNA for the CDR3 is TGTGCCAGCAGCCAGGGTGGATGGACAGGGGCCTCCTACGAGCAGTACTTC. Encoded protein: CASSQGGWTGASYEQYF.

The V call is TRBV10-3, the J call TRBJ2-1, with 7 nucleotides matching TRBD2. The CDR3 runs to 17 residues. The germline gives CDR1 ENHRY, CDR2 SYGVKD. Unmatched junction bases numbered 9, after V lost 0 bases and J lost 4 bases. CDR3 sequence reads: CAISESEGGRAYNEQFF. CDR3 nucleotides: TGTGCCATCAGTGAGTCTGAGGGTGGGAGGGCGTACAATGAGCAGTTCTTC.

V is TRBV11-3 and J is TRBJ1-1; weak D call: TRBD1 (6 bases). CDR1 SGHNT and CDR2 YENEEA come from the germline V gene. Trimming removed 5 bases from V and 4 bases from J, with 14 bases in between. The CDR3 spans 14 residues. CDR3 protein: CASSLTQGPTEAFF. In DNA form, the CDR3 reads TGTGCCAGCAGCCTAACCCAGGGGCCCACTGAAGCTTTCTTT.

The chain couples TRBV5-1 to TRBJ2-7; 7 nucleotides match TRBD1. The germline CDR1 and CDR2 sequences are SGHRS and YFSETQ. This CDR3 region has 14 residues. Trimming took 4 bases from V and 5 from J; bases not matched to a gene: 9. The DNA for the CDR3 is TGCGCCAGCAGCGAGACAGGGTATCTCCACGAGCAGTACTTC. This codes for CASSETGYLHEQYF.

CDR3 sequence: CASSPWGLAVNEQFF. For the CDR3, the DNA is TGCGCCAGCAGCCCCTGGGGGCTAGCGGTAAATGAGCAGTTCTTC. The V gene is TRBV5-1, the J gene TRBJ2-1; D is perhaps TRBD2 (7 bases). Deletions cut 4 bases from V and 7 bases from J, with 18 bases between. CDR1 and CDR2 from the germline V gene are SGHRS and YFSETQ. The CDR3 is 15 amino acids. The whole variable domain, filled in from reference TRBV5-1 and TRBJ2-1, reads KAGVTQTPRYLIKTRGQQVTLSCSPISGHRSVSWYQQTPGQGLQFLFEYFSETQRNKGNFPGRFSGRQFSNSRSEMNVSTLELGDSALYLCASSPWGLAVNEQFFGPGTRLTVL.

V is TRBV30 and J is TRBJ2-1, with TRBD2 as a possible D gene (5 bases). Germline V lookup: CDR1 GTSNPN, CDR2 SVGIG (reference sequence). The germline V and J ends were trimmed by 3 bases and 8 bases, with 14 bases remaining between them. The CDR3 has 13 residues. CDR3 sequence: CAWRRASSDEQFF. CDR3 nucleotide sequence: TGTGCCTGGAGAAGGGCTAGCTCTGATGAGCAGTTCTTC.

V usage is TRBV11-3 and J usage is TRBJ2-7; 8 bases line up with TRBD2. After removal of 4 bases from V and 7 bases from J, the junction contained 6 bases not matched to a gene. This CDR3 is 13 amino acids long. Germline V gene sequence: CDR1 SGHNT, CDR2 YENEEA. CDR3 residues: CASSSAGEEEQYF. Here the CDR3 DNA reads TGTGCCAGCAGCTCAGCGGGAGAGGAAGAGCAGTACTTC.

V gene TRBV27 combines with J gene TRBJ1-5, with TRBD1 identical over 9 bases. Germline V gives CDR1 MNHEY, CDR2 SMNVEV (reference sequence). The V and J ends lost 4 bases and 2 bases, in that order; junction bases with no gene match: 3. The CDR3 spans 15 residues. CDR3 region: CASSSRDRGNQPQHF. CDR3 nucleotide sequence: TGTGCCAGCAGTTCCCGGGACAGGGGCAATCAGCCCCAGCATTTT.